These T cell receptor beta chains were read from a single sample in a study of T cell changes during pregnancy in multiple sclerosis. Measured with immunoSEQ multiplex PCR; TCRdb has only the in-frame clones, and not every one. Of 80,000 to 100,000 clones detected, approximately 93% appear once; the ten largest clones hold about 0.98%. This material consisted of peripheral blood, taken after pregnancy. The receptor source for this set is a female donor with multiple sclerosis, enrolled in a pregnancy study. CDR3s leave out the opening cysteine and the closing phenylalanine or tryptophan. Fields, in order: V gene, D gene, CDR3 length, J gene, CDR3 protein. D genes are given only for firm matches.

>TRBV5-5|TRBD2|17|TRBJ2-1
ASSLVGLAGPSAYNEQF
>TRBV2|-|13|TRBJ2-5
ASSESRTRRETQY
>TRBV7-9|-|12|TRBJ2-7
ASSPKSGSYEQY
>TRBV29-1|TRBD2|12|TRBJ2-7
SVLAGGSSYEQY
>TRBV29-1|TRBD1|14|TRBJ1-2
SVDGQGEAGNYGYT
>TRBV5-1|-|12|TRBJ1-4
ASSRGTLGEKLF
>TRBV19|-|11|TRBJ1-1
ASSPPQNTEAF
>TRBV18|TRBD1|12|TRBJ1-1
ASSPPTGRTEAF
>TRBV2|TRBD1|15|TRBJ2-7
ASSTTADRDNTYEQY
>TRBV6-5|TRBD2|14|TRBJ2-2
ASSYLLAGLIGELF
>TRBV4-1|-|12|TRBJ2-1
ASSQEGQYNEQF
>TRBV10-2|-|15|TRBJ2-3
ASSDVLGSRGTDTQY
>TRBV28|-|15|TRBJ1-5
ASSSGIDGYSNQPQH
>TRBV29-1|TRBD2|12|TRBJ2-1
SVDGLAGGNEQF
>TRBV27|TRBD2|11|TRBJ2-7
ASSFGGGYEQY
>TRBV6-6|-|11|TRBJ1-1
ASSWRPITEAF
>TRBV7-3|TRBD1|15|TRBJ2-6
ASSLTGDGSGANVLT
>TRBV29-1|-|14|TRBJ1-1
SVEGLGRGLNTEAF
>TRBV5-5|-|9|TRBJ2-7
ASSFGYEQY
>TRBV15|TRBD2|13|TRBJ2-1
ATSTREGSYNEQF
>TRBV27|-|11|TRBJ1-4
ASKMGGLEKLF
>TRBV27|-|13|TRBJ2-7
ASSHGSLGAYEQY
>TRBV18|-|12|TRBJ1-2
ASSSRGEGDGYT
>TRBV11-1|-|15|TRBJ2-2
ASSPWTAGPNTGELF
>TRBV4-1|-|16|TRBJ2-1
ASSSTNLLANSYNEQF
>TRBV19|-|12|TRBJ2-7
ASMGGGPIYEQY
>TRBV29-1|TRBD1|11|TRBJ1-1
SASGGANTEAF
>TRBV19|TRBD1|13|TRBJ2-1
ASRPGQVSYNEQF
>TRBV10-2|TRBD1|13|TRBJ1-5
ASSEGDRQNQPQH
>TRBV9|TRBD1|12|TRBJ2-4
ASSVGKGAGIQY
>TRBV7-2|TRBD2|13|TRBJ2-7
ASSQLLAGVYEQY
>TRBV7-2|TRBD2|15|TRBJ2-3
ASSLVGLAGVVDTQY
>TRBV19|TRBD1|10|TRBJ1-2
ATSGQLYGYT
>TRBV19|TRBD1|11|TRBJ1-4
ATSTGANEKLF
>TRBV10-2|-|13|TRBJ2-1
ASSEFGGSYNEQF
>TRBV28|-|12|TRBJ2-7
ASSPPRGTYEQY
>TRBV4-3|-|11|TRBJ2-7
ASSQLRGGEQY
>TRBV6-1|-|13|TRBJ2-5
ASSEAWADQETQY
>TRBV2|TRBD1|13|TRBJ1-4
ASRGTDRYNEKLF
>TRBV7-9|-|14|TRBJ2-4
ASSLGTPIAKNIQY
>TRBV5-1|-|14|TRBJ2-7
ASSFRLPLGRYEQY
>TRBV30|TRBD1|11|TRBJ1-5
AWSGQGRQPQH
>TRBV6-6|-|13|TRBJ2-2
ASTEYRPGTGELF
>TRBV18|-|16|TRBJ1-3
ASSPRHHQGSSGNTIY
>TRBV9|TRBD1|13|TRBJ2-7
ASSVLGTAIYEQY
>TRBV6-6|-|12|TRBJ2-3
ASSVGTSTDTQY
>TRBV18|-|13|TRBJ2-2
ASSLAGDDTGELF
>TRBV27|-|13|TRBJ2-7
ASSLAPDNSYEQY
>TRBV28|TRBD2|12|TRBJ2-1
ASSLGGLVSEQF
>TRBV5-4|TRBD2|13|TRBJ2-1
ASSFRREKGGEQF
>TRBV30|TRBD1|12|TRBJ1-4
AWSGDRVGEKLF
>TRBV30|TRBD2|12|TRBJ2-1
AWRERLAGYEQF
>TRBV11-3|TRBD2|13|TRBJ2-1
ASSFTLAGEDEQF
>TRBV27|-|17|TRBJ1-2
ASSLTPQGTHTVNYGYT
>TRBV28|-|12|TRBJ1-4
ASSLGLNNEKLF
>TRBV7-6|-|13|TRBJ1-1
ASSLAPGSNTEAF
>TRBV10-2|TRBD2|9|TRBJ2-7
ASTTGGGQY
>TRBV19|TRBD1|12|TRBJ1-5
ASSKTGNNQPQH